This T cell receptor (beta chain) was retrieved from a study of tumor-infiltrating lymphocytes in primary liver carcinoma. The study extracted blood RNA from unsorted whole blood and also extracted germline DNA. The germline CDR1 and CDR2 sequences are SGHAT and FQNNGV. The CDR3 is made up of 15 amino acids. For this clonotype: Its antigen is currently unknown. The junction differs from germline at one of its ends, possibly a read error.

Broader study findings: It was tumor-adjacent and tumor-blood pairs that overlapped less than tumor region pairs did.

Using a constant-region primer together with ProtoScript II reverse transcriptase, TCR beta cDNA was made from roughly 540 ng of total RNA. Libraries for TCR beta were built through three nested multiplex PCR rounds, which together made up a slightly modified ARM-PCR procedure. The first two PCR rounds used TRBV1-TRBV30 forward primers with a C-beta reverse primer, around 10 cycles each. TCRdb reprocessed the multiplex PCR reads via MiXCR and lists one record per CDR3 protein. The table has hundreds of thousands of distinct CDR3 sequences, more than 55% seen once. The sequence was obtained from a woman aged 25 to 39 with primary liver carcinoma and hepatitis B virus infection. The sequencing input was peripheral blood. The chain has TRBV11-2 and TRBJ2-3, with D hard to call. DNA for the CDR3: TGTGCCAGCAGCTTAGCGCTCCCCCTCACAGATACACAGTATTTT. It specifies CASSLALPLTDTQYF.